A single sample gave rise to the 27 T cell receptor beta chains below, sequenced in a study of regulatory T cells in long-lasting Graves disease. Time point here: persistent/refractory GD, antithyroid drugs over 5 years with positive TRAb. Following extraction of RNA from PBMCs, that RNA was used to make the TCR library. For TCR beta, libraries came from iRepertoire HTBI primers and Arm-PCR of CDR3 regions. MiXCR was run by TCRdb on the multiplex PCR reads, yielding one entry per CDR3 protein. The top ten clones hold about 42% of a sample with 600,000 to 800,000 distinct CDR3 sequences, approximately 29% of them seen once. The sequenced sample was peripheral blood mononuclear cells (PBMCs), obtained when the disease was refractory, from a patient treated with antithyroid drugs. All receptors come from a female donor with Graves disease.

Only a few counts were recorded for this clonotype. This chain links TRBV3-1 with TRBJ2-2, with D possibly matching TRBD2 (5 bases). The CDR3 is made up of 13 amino acids. CDR1 and CDR2 from the germline V gene are LGHDT and YNNKEL (reference sequence). The V and J ends lost 5 bases and 7 bases respectively, with 11 bases between them. This CDR3 reads CASSAGRGGELFF. The DNA for the CDR3 is TGTGCCAGCAGCGCAGGACGGGGCGGGGAGCTGTTTTTT. Supplemented by reference TRBV3-1 and TRBJ2-2, the full variable domain reads DTAVSQTPKYLVTQMGNDKSIKCEQNLGHDTMYWYKQDSKKFLKIMFSYNNKELIINETVPNRFSPKSPDKAHLNLHINSLELGDSAVYFCASSAGRGGELFFGEGSRLTVL.

The chain is built from TRBV29-1 and TRBJ2-3; no clear D gene. Between the trimmed V and J ends, which lost 0 bases and 9 bases, there was a span of 10 bases. The CDR3 runs to 12 residues. The germline CDR1 and CDR2 sequences are SQVTM and ANQGSEA. DNA of the CDR3: TGCAGCGTTGAAGATCTAAGGAAAACGCAGTATTTT. The encoded protein is CSVEDLRKTQYF.

The rearrangement uses TRBV30 and TRBJ1-4, with TRBD1 as a possible D gene (6 bases). This CDR3 comprises 13 residues. Germline CDR1 reads GTSNPN; CDR2 reads SVGIG (reference sequence). V was cut by 3 bases and J by 7 bases, with 12 bases left in between. CDR3 loop: CAWSPGQREKLFF. The CDR3 region has the DNA TGTGCCTGGAGCCCGGGACAACGTGAAAAACTGTTTTTT.

The chain has TRBV6-1 and TRBJ2-7; 10 positions match TRBD2. The CDR3 covers 15 residues. Germline CDR1 reads MNHNS; CDR2 reads SASEGT. V shed 8 bases, J shed 4 bases, and the junction held 11 bases outside the gene matches. CDR3 region: CASREAPSGSYEQYF. CDR3 DNA sequence: TGTGCCAGCCGCGAAGCCCCTAGCGGGAGTTACGAGCAGTACTTC.

The V call is TRBV11-2, the J call TRBJ2-7, with D tentatively TRBD2 (6 bases). The V end was cut by 6 bases, the J end by 7 bases, with 34 bases between. CDR1 and CDR2 (germline): SGHAT, FQNNGV. The CDR3 has 19 residues. CDR3 residues: CASRDYVVPNRDGRSEQYF. The CDR3 region has the DNA TGTGCCAGCAGGGACTATGTGGTCCCTAACCGGGACGGAAGGTCGGAGCAGTACTTC.

V usage is TRBV5-1 and J usage is TRBJ2-7, with 8 positions matching TRBD1. J was trimmed by 3 bases and V by 0 bases; bases with no gene match: 8. Germline loops: CDR1 SGHRS, CDR2 YFSETQ. This CDR3 spans 16 amino acids. This CDR3 is CASSLVGQGANYEQYF. In nucleotides, the CDR3 is TGCGCCAGCAGCTTGGTCGGGCAGGGGGCGAACTACGAGCAGTACTTC.

The J gene is TRBJ1-5, the V gene TRBV20-1; the D gene is possibly TRBD1 (5 bases). The germline V gene has CDR1 DFQATT and CDR2 SNEGSKA (reference sequence). This CDR3 contains 16 residues. V was clipped by 1 base and J by 7 bases, with 20 bases between them. The CDR3 DNA is TGCAGTGCTAGAGTAGGGACGGTCCAACTATTACAGCCCCAGCATTTT. Amino acid sequence: CSARVGTVQLLQPQHF.

J is TRBJ1-1 and V is TRBV3-1; D gene unclear. Trimming took off 0 bases at V and 0 bases at J, with 14 bases between the two ends. Germline V CDR1 and CDR2: LGHDT, YNNKEL (reference sequence). The CDR3 contains 17 residues. The CDR3 DNA reads as TGTGCCAGCAGCCAAGAGTCCCCGGGCAGGTTGAACACTGAAGCTTTCTTT. This encodes CASSQESPGRLNTEAFF.

The chain couples TRBV7-9 to TRBJ1-1; D remains unclear. The germline V gene has CDR1 SEHNR and CDR2 FQNEAQ (reference sequence). The CDR3 sequence is 14 residues long. Deletions cut 5 bases from V and 6 bases from J, with 16 bases between. CDR3 nucleotides: TGTGCCAGCAGCCTAACCGCCGGGGTTGCTGAAGCTTTCTTT. This gives the protein CASSLTAGVAEAFF. Based on the CDR3 plus reference TRBV7-9 and TRBJ1-1, the full variable domain is DTGVSQNPRHKITKRGQNVTFRCDPISEHNRLYWYRQTLGQGPEFLTYFQNEAQLEKSRLLSDRFSAERPKGSFSTLEIQRTEQGDSAMYLCASSLTAGVAEAFFGQGTRLTVV.

The V gene is TRBV24-1, the J gene TRBJ1-6; D is perhaps TRBD1 (5 bases). CDR3 size: 15 residues. Germline lookup yields CDR1 KGHDR and CDR2 SFDVKD. Deletions cut 5 bases from V and 8 bases from J, with 15 bases between. The CDR3 DNA reads as TGTGCCACCAGTGCTACCGGGCCGGGGGATTCACCCCTCCACTTT. Its protein product is CATSATGPGDSPLHF.

This clonotype has ten or more counts. This chain uses TRBV2 with TRBJ2-7; 15 nucleotides line up with TRBD2. This CDR3 contains 19 residues. The germline V gene encodes CDR1 SNHLY and CDR2 FYNNEI. Trimming cost V 4 bases and J 5 bases; bases outside gene matches: 15. In DNA, the CDR3 is TGTGCCAGCAGTGGCGCGGGACTAGCGGGAGGTGGCTCATCCCACGAGCAGTACTTC. Encoded protein: CASSGAGLAGGGSSHEQYF.

This clonotype occurred many times. The J gene is TRBJ2-7, the V gene TRBV2, with TRBD1 matching over 8 bases. With 5 bases clipped from V and 2 bases from J, the junction kept 5 bases outside the gene matches. The CDR3 totals 14 residues. Per the germline V gene, CDR1 is SNHLY and CDR2 is FYNNEI. CDR3 residues: CASSRGQDTYEQYF. The CDR3 DNA sequence: TGTGCCAGCAGTCGGGGACAGGACACCTACGAGCAGTACTTC.

This clonotype has a handful of counts. In DNA form, the CDR3 reads TGTGCCAGCATGAGGGCAAGCCAGCCCCAGCATTTT. This translates into CASMRASQPQHF. The rearrangement joins TRBV6-2 or TRBV6-3 to TRBJ1-5; D remains ambiguous. V shed 7 bases and J shed 7 bases, with 11 bases lying between them. Germline CDR1 MNHEY, CDR2 SVGEGT. CDR3 length: 12 amino acids.

This clonotype was observed a few times. The chain couples TRBV19 to TRBJ2-5, with D possibly matching TRBD2 (6 bases). The ends were cut back, 7 bases at V and 4 bases at J, with 19 bases in the middle. CDR3 length equals 15 residues. CDR1 and CDR2 (germline): LNHDA, SQIVND (reference sequence). CDR3 sequence reads: CASTVWRAKIETQYF. DNA of the CDR3: TGTGCCAGTACCGTCTGGAGGGCCAAGATAGAGACCCAGTACTTC.

To note about this clonotype: This may come from a read error, since a much larger clone is one base off. The chain couples TRBV6-1 to TRBJ2-7, with 7 bases that match TRBD1. V shed 0 bases and J 2 bases; nucleotides not matched to a gene: 1. The CDR3 length is 14 residues. CDR1 is MNHNS and CDR2 is SASEGT in the germline V gene. The CDR3 bases are TGTGCCAGCAGTGAAGCCGGGACAGCCTACGAGCAGTACTTC. Protein product: CASSEAGTAYEQYF.

The chain has TRBV19 and TRBJ2-4, with a tentative D call TRBD1 (6 bases). V lost 5 bases and J lost 5, with 16 bases in between. Germline V gene lookup returns CDR1 LNHDA and CDR2 SQIVND (reference sequence). This CDR3 is 15 amino acids long. The CDR3 region has the DNA TGTGCCAGTAGTTTCCGGGACAACTGGGAAAACATTCAGTACTTC. It specifies CASSFRDNWENIQYF.

This sequence joins TRBV20-1 and TRBJ2-7; 8 bases fit TRBD1. V was clipped by 4 bases and J by 3 bases; unmatched bases: 8. CDR3 length equals 14 residues. From germline, CDR1 is DFQATT and CDR2 SNEGSKA (reference sequence). CDR3 sequence reads: CSANDRGNRYEQYF. CDR3 sequence (DNA): TGCAGTGCTAATGACAGGGGTAATCGCTACGAGCAGTACTTC.

This chain connects TRBV27 to TRBJ2-7; 7 nucleotides match TRBD1. CDR1 MNHEY and CDR2 SMNVEV come from the germline V gene (reference sequence). The CDR3 is 14 residues long. Germline trimming cut 6 bases from V and 2 bases from J; bases unmatched to any gene: 7. CDR3 region: CASSFRDSAYEQYF. The CDR3 coding sequence is TGTGCCAGCAGCTTCCGGGACAGTGCCTACGAGCAGTACTTC.

The CDR3 spells CASSESIGELFF. The CDR3 DNA follows: TGCGCCAGCAGTGAGTCGATCGGGGAGCTGTTTTTT. The chain recombines TRBV10-2 with TRBJ2-2; D is unclear. The CDR3 consists of 12 residues. Germline loops: CDR1 WSHSY, CDR2 SAAADI. The V gene lost 0 bases and the J gene lost 7 bases, with 3 bases spanning the gap.

J is TRBJ2-3 and V is TRBV19, with TRBD1 matching over 10 bases. J gave up 0 bases and V 7 bases, and 4 bases lay outside the gene matches. This CDR3 spans 15 amino acids. Germline V gene data show CDR1 as LNHDA and CDR2 as SQIVND (reference sequence). The CDR3 nucleotides are TGTGCCAGTACGGGGACAGGGGCTAGCACAGATACGCAGTATTTT. It is translated as CASTGTGASTDTQYF.

This clonotype was recorded a few times. The chain is built from TRBV28 and TRBJ1-2; perhaps TRBD1 as D (6 bases). CDR3 length: 12 residues. The germline CDR1 and CDR2 sequences are MDHEN and SYDVKM. V was clipped by 6 bases and J by 6 bases, with 11 bases between them. For the CDR3, the DNA is TGTGCCAGCAGCCACAGGGAGGATGGCTACACCTTC. This sequence encodes CASSHREDGYTF.

This clonotype was counted many times. The gene calls are TRBV28 and TRBJ1-2; D may be TRBD1 (6 bases). V was cut by 3 bases and J by 2 bases, with 10 bases left in between. Germline V gene sequence: CDR1 MDHEN, CDR2 SYDVKM. The CDR3 is 14 amino acids. The CDR3 protein is CASSFRGRNYGYTF. In nucleotides, the CDR3 is TGTGCCAGCAGTTTCAGGGGCAGAAACTATGGCTACACCTTC.

This clonotype showed up many times. This chain joins TRBV28 and TRBJ1-1; 8 bases are a match to TRBD1. CDR1 and CDR2 from the germline V gene are MDHEN and SYDVKM. Losses at the gene ends were 3 bases for V and 0 bases for J; bases not matched to a gene: 3. The CDR3 loop spans 15 amino acids. CDR3 coding DNA: TGTGCCAGCAGTTTCCGACAGGGGATGAACACTGAAGCTTTCTTT. Amino acid sequence: CASSFRQGMNTEAFF.

This clonotype has a count of ten or more. The rearrangement links TRBV27 to TRBJ2-5; possible D gene TRBD1, 5 bases. The V end was cut by 2 bases, the J end by 2 bases, with 12 bases between. This CDR3 is built from 15 residues. Germline V gene data show CDR1 as MNHEY and CDR2 as SMNVEV (reference sequence). The CDR3 DNA follows: TGTGCCAGCAGTTTACTCGGACAAAAACAAGAGACCCAGTACTTC. It specifies CASSLLGQKQETQYF.

DNA for the CDR3: TGTGCCAGCAGCCCCAGGGTTGAGAATGCTGAAGCTTTCTTT. Translating gives CASSPRVENAEAFF. V gene TRBV7-3 combines with J gene TRBJ1-1, with D possibly matching TRBD1 (5 bases). The CDR3 extends over 14 amino acids. V gave up 5 bases and J gave up 6 bases, with 16 bases separating them. Germline assignment: CDR1 SGHTA and CDR2 FQGTGA.

The gene calls are TRBV28 and TRBJ2-7; 7 nucleotides align to TRBD1. With 5 bases clipped from V and 12 bases from J, the junction kept 19 bases outside the gene matches. This CDR3 has 15 amino acids. Germline V gene lookup returns CDR1 MDHEN and CDR2 SYDVKM. The CDR3 loop reads CASSGVGGSFRVSYF. CDR3 nucleotide sequence: TGTGCCAGCAGTGGCGTAGGGGGCTCTTTCAGGGTTTCGTACTTC.

The chain links TRBV6-1 to TRBJ2-7, with TRBD1 identical over 8 bases. Germline loops: CDR1 MNHNS, CDR2 SASEGT. This CDR3 is 15 amino acids long. V trimming: 4 bases; J trimming: 4 bases; junction bases outside the gene matches: 9. The CDR3 loop reads CASSAQDRGFYEQYF. The CDR3 region has the DNA TGTGCCAGCAGTGCCCAAGACAGGGGTTTTTACGAGCAGTACTTC.